This T cell receptor (beta chain) was obtained from a study of T cell responses to AZD1222 COVID-19 vaccine. Study-level results: Spike-wide vaccine-associated CD4 TCRs dominated at 160-218 and 743-854. Repertoire samples came only from after the peak T cell response.

Comment on this clone: Antigen unknown.

The assay was immunoSEQ multiplex PCR, and TCRdb's table has in-frame clones only and misses some. The table shows approximately 100,000 clones, with roughly nine tenths occurring only once. The CDR3 contains 16 residues. CDR1 is LGHDT and CDR2 is YNNKEL in the germline V gene (reference sequence). The V gene end was trimmed by 6 bases and the J gene end by 6 bases; junction bases not matched to a gene: 14. The V and J genes are TRBV3-1 (or the pseudogene TRBV3-2) and TRBJ1-5; 7 bases are a match to TRBD1. This sequence originates from an adult in good health. Specimen: peripheral blood, collected on day 0 of AZD1222 vaccination. As DNA, the CDR3 is TGTGCCAGCAGTCAGGGGGATTTGGGGCCTGGTCAGCCCCAGCATTTT. Residues: CASSQGDLGPGQPQHF.